The T cell receptor beta chain described here comes from a study of identical twins. This clonotype has a handful of counts. Antigen unknown. Each CDR3 protein is one row after TCRdb ran MiXCR on the 5' RACE reads. The table lists some 630,000 distinct CDR3 sequences, under 8.5% of them singletons. The V gene lost 3 bases and the J gene lost 0 bases, with 12 bases spanning the gap. Germline V gene data show CDR1 as SGHVS and CDR2 as FQNEAQ. The CDR3 totals 15 residues. General study points: Memory repertoires lacked the insertion deficit that abundant cord blood beta clonotypes showed.

This same sample was also taken into another study, of yellow fever vaccine responses in identical twins.

The J gene is TRBJ2-7, the V gene TRBV7-8; D may be TRBD1 or TRBD2 (5 bases each). The clonotype comes from a woman between 18 and 29 years old in good health. The sequencing input was PBMCs. The CDR3 reads CASSFSGPISYEQYF. The CDR3 region has the DNA TGTGCCAGCAGCTTCTCGGGACCAATCTCCTACGAGCAGTACTTC.